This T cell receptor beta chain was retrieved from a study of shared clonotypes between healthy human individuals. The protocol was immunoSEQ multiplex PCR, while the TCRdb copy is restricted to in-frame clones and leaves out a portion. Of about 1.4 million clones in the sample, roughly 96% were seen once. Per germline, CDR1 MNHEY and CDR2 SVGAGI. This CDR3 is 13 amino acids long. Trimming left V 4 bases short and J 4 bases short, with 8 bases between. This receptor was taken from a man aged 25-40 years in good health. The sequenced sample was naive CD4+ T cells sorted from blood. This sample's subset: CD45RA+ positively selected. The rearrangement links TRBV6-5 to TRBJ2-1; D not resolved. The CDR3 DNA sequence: TGTGCCAGCAGTTTGGGCTTTTACAATGAGCAGTTCTTC. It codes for CASSLGFYNEQFF.